What follows describes a single TCR beta chain. There are many counts of this clonotype. Its antigen specificity is not known. No per-base quality is available; no much larger clone lies one base away. The library was prepared using PCR. The data were produced on an Illumina HiSeq 2500. To normalize quantification of the TCRbeta repertoire, the TCR libraries were built with molecular barcoding that relied on unique molecular identifiers. The raw public reads went through TCRdb reprocessing: fastp at Q25, MiXCR clone calling, in-frame beta chains kept. Under each unique CDR3 protein, matching rows form one entry showing the most common genes and DNA. The sample table lists just under 350,000 distinct CDR3 sequences, around 15% of them with a count of one. Together, the top ten hold about 41% of the sample. V is reduced by 5 bases and J by 5 bases, leaving a spacing of 9 bases between them. The CDR3, from cysteine to phenylalanine, totals 12 residues. Only the CDR3 region is kept as DNA, spanning 36 bases read in frame from base 1.

Taken with the paper, the label for treatment or condition translates to: allogeneic hematopoietic cell transplantation with graft depleted of TCRalphabeta T cells and CD19 B cells. TCRalphabeta/CD19-depleted allogeneic hematopoietic cell grafts were given to the transplant recipients, all of whom were children. The data were obtained in a study of T-cell reconstitution after alpha-beta-depleted transplantation in children (dated by TCRdb to the mid-2010s). As for the study more broadly: T-cell immune reconstitution after TCRalphabeta/CD19-depleted allogeneic hematopoietic cell transplantation in children was quantitatively tracked in the study by means of TCR repertoire profiling.

Results the study describes overall, beyond this receptor: Apparently early alphabetaT-cell count recovery about two months after transplant reportedly relied on only several hundred rapidly expanded clones derived from non-depleted graft cells. In some patients, high TCRbeta diversity at day 60 was attributed to recipient T cells and intrathymic progenitors that had survived conditioning. The frequencies of hyperexpanded clones fell over the following months, and after one year, T-cell counts and TCRbeta diversity were mostly attributed to newly produced T cells.

The receptor's source is a male patient aged 2 to 9 who had a stem cell transplant for acute lymphoblastic leukemia, so the T cells may come from the graft donor. This specimen was PBMCs, mostly from graft donor cells, taken 360 days after TCRalphabeta/CD19-depleted stem cell transplant. The rearranged segments are TRBV12-3 or TRBV12-4 and TRBJ1-1; no D gene can be assigned with confidence. The CDR3 protein sequence reads: CASSAVGTEAFF. At the DNA level, the sequence is TGTGCCAGCAGTGCGGTGGGGACTGAAGCTTTCTTT.